This is a list of T cell receptor beta chains from one sample in a study of blood T cell repertoires in COVID-19. Assay used: immunoSEQ multiplex PCR; TCRdb lists only in-frame clones, some missing. The sample includes about 250,000 clones, 85% of them seen just once. The sequencing sample was made of PBMCs or T cells enriched from blood (not recorded which). The origin of the receptors is a woman between 45 and 65 years old with acute COVID-19. The CDR3 runs from the conserved cysteine through the conserved F or W. A D gene is named only where the DNA matches it firmly. Expanded clones get a size class; other rows say once, few or many, or leave the size out.

>NA|TRBJ2-7|NA|TRBV9
TGTGCCAGCAGCGGAGGGACAAGAGAGCAGTACTTC
CASSGGTREQYF
>NA|TRBJ1-1|NA|TRBV7-2
TGTGCCAGCTTGGACAGACTGAACACTGAAGCTTTCTTT
CASLDRLNTEAFF
>NA|TRBJ2-1|few|TRBV7-2
TGTGCCAGCAGCTCCCATTCGCGACTGACCTACAATGAGCAGTTCTTC
CASSSHSRLTYNEQFF
>NA|TRBJ1-4|NA|TRBV30
TGTGCCTGGAGACCAGGGGCTCATGAAAAACTGTTTTTT
CAWRPGAHEKLFF
>NA|TRBJ2-2|NA|TRBV2
TGTGCCAGCAGTGGGGCAGGCGAGAACACCGGGGAGCTGTTTTTT
CASSGAGENTGELFF
>NA|TRBJ1-5|NA|TRBV5-6
TGTGCCAGCAGCTTGACCGGGTTCCATCAGCCCCAGCATTTT
CASSLTGFHQPQHF
>NA|TRBJ2-1|NA|TRBV19
TGTGCCAGTAGTATAGATCATTGGAGGGTCACCTACAATGAGCAGTTCTTC
CASSIDHWRVTYNEQFF
>NA|TRBJ1-1|NA|TRBV9
TGTGCCAGCAGCGCCGGACAGATGAACACTGAAGCTTTCTTT
CASSAGQMNTEAFF
>NA|TRBJ1-2|once|TRBV19
TGTGCCAGCCGGATCGGACAGCAGGGCTACACCTTC
CASRIGQQGYTF
>NA|TRBJ1-6|NA|TRBV7-9
TGTGCCAGCAGCTTAGGGAGTTCACCCCTCCACTTT
CASSLGSSPLHF
>TRBD1|TRBJ2-5|NA|TRBV19
TGTGCCAGTACTCAGTCCGGGACAGGGAGCCAAGAGACCCAGTACTTC
CASTQSGTGSQETQYF
>TRBD2|TRBJ2-1|NA|TRBV6-2/TRBV6-3
TGTGCCAGCAGTTACTCATCAATTGGGACTAGCGGGGGGTCGCAGTTCTTC
CASSYSSIGTSGGSQFF
>TRBD1|TRBJ1-6|few|TRBV6-5
TGTGCCAGCAGTCACCGAGGGACAGATAATTCACCCCTCCACTTT
CASSHRGTDNSPLHF
>NA|TRBJ2-4|NA|TRBV2
TGTGCCAGCAGTGATTTTGGACTGCAGTACTTC
CASSDFGLQYF
>NA|TRBJ1-1|few|TRBV5-1
TGCGCCAGCAGCCGCCAGGGTAGTGGGACTGAAGCTTTCTTT
CASSRQGSGTEAFF
>NA|TRBJ2-3|NA|TRBV30
TGTGCCTGGACGCGTGGAACTAGCTCCACAGATACGCAGTATTTT
CAWTRGTSSTDTQYF
>TRBD1|TRBJ1-3|NA|TRBV6-5
TGTGCCAGCAGTTACTCCCATGACAGGGTTGACACCATATATTTT
CASSYSHDRVDTIYF
>TRBD1|TRBJ1-4|NA|TRBV30
TGTGCCTGGAGTGCGGCAGGGGGCGAAAAACTGTTTTTT
CAWSAAGGEKLFF
>NA|TRBJ1-5|NA|TRBV2
TGTGCCAGCACGTCGACAGACAATCAGCCCCAGCATTTT
CASTSTDNQPQHF
>NA|TRBJ1-2|NA|TRBV30
TGTGCAACGGTCTTCAGGGGCAGATCGGGCTACACCTTC
CATVFRGRSGYTF
>TRBD1|TRBJ2-1|NA|TRBV2
TGTGCCAGCAGTGAAGCGCGGACAGGGGGCATGGGTGAGCAGTTCTTC
CASSEARTGGMGEQFF
>NA|TRBJ1-5|NA|TRBV9
TGTGCCAGCAGCGCCTCAGGGGTCGATCAGCCCCAGCATTTT
CASSASGVDQPQHF
>TRBD1|TRBJ1-2|few|TRBV19
TGTGCCAGTAGTAGACAGGGGCGCGACTATGGCTACACCTTC
CASSRQGRDYGYTF
>NA|TRBJ1-2|NA|TRBV18
TGTGCCAGCTCACCAAGCAGGGGAATAGGGTATGGCTACACCTTC
CASSPSRGIGYGYTF
>TRBD1|TRBJ1-2|NA|TRBV19
TGTGCCAGTAGTATAGGAGGGGGCGGCTATGGCTACACCTTC
CASSIGGGGYGYTF
>NA|TRBJ2-7|NA|TRBV6-5
TGTGCCAGCAGTTATAGCCCTAACTGGAACTCCTACGAGCAGTACTTC
CASSYSPNWNSYEQYF
>NA|TRBJ2-1|NA|TRBV4-3
TGCGCCAGCAGCCAAGATTTCGGGGGACCCCCCTACAATGAGCAGTTCTTC
CASSQDFGGPPYNEQFF
>TRBD1|TRBJ1-3|NA|TRBV19
TGTGCCAGTAGTATTTCGGGACAGTTCTCTGGAAACACCATATATTTT
CASSISGQFSGNTIYF
>NA|TRBJ1-5|NA|TRBV9
TGTGCCAGCAGCGTAGAGGCAGGCCCATCGGCTCAGCCCCAGCATTTT
CASSVEAGPSAQPQHF